This T cell receptor beta chain was sequenced for a study of early T cells in non-severe SARS-CoV-2 infection (TCRdb year 2021). At the level of the whole study: TCR sequencing used bulk RNA from unsorted whole blood, so alpha and beta chains could not be paired. The study at large found these results: VDJdb matching was skewed toward anti-spike CD8 responses, so virus-specific expansions were likely underestimated and private and CD4 specificities were missed.

The study was a case-control design nested within a healthcare worker cohort in London, UK, with weekly nasopharyngeal swab PCR tests and blood sampling. Healthcare workers were recruited between 23 and 31 March 2020, during the week of the UK lockdown, and were followed weekly for up to roughly 15 weeks. This clonotype was seen ten or more times. The clone's antigen remains unknown. No much larger clone is present one base from it, and per-base qualities are unavailable. Library generation was performed with 5' RACE. Instrument used: NextSeq 500. To correct for sequencing error and PCR bias, the TCR library protocol tagged individual cDNA molecules with unique molecular identifiers. Sequencing covered both TCR alpha and beta chains, and within each sample the abundances of alpha and beta sequences were tightly co-correlated. The study's own analysis went as follows. Decombinator V4 was used to annotate TCR sequences for V gene, J gene and CDR3. Expanded TCRs were defined as changing significantly between any two time points under a Poisson model with p below 0.0001. TCR abundances were normalised to the total number of TCRs sequenced per sample and were expressed as counts per million. TRAV1-2 paired with TRAJ12, TRAJ20 or TRAJ33 defined MAIT TCRs, while TRAV10 paired with TRAJ18 defined iNKT TCRs. VDJdb, accessed 1 November 2021, was searched for CMV, EBV and SARS-CoV-2 annotated TCRs, with TCRs annotated for multiple antigens excluded. TCRdb itself trimmed the public reads at Q25 with fastp, ran MiXCR and retained productive beta chains. Entries are consolidated by CDR3 protein sequence, retaining the most common genes and DNA. The authors' filters were not applied to this entry. This sample has about 29,000 distinct CDR3 sequences in its table, and around 5.4% of those were observed once. Around 1% of the sample comes from the top ten.

V trim: 5 bases; J trim: 6 bases; unmatched bases: 5. The germline V gene (reference sequence) provides CDR1 DFQATT and CDR2 SNEGSKA. Taken from cysteine to phenylalanine, the CDR3 has 13 residues. The only DNA kept is the CDR3, 39 bases in frame from the first base. The sequencing sample was made of whole blood. The TCR originated in an adult who was a healthcare worker with PCR-confirmed SARS-CoV-2 infection or an uninfected control (not recorded which). The receptor chain draws on TRBV20-1 and TRBJ2-7; the central 12 bases match TRBD1. For the CDR3, the sequence is CSAYGTGGAEQYF. The sequenced DNA is TGCAGTGCTTACGGGACAGGGGGCGCCGAGCAGTACTTC.